The 30 T cell receptor beta chains reported below all come from one sample, sequenced in a study of CD8 T cells in ankylosing spondylitis (dated by TCRdb to the late 2010s). The research as a whole found: A TCR beta motif of about 8 highly homologous amino acid variants appeared characteristic of blood from ankylosing spondylitis patients.

Library construction relied on 5' RACE. Sequencing used an Illumina HiSeq 2500. Through fastp at Q25 and MiXCR, TCRdb rebuilt clones from the public reads, retaining in-frame beta chains. Under each unique CDR3 protein, matching rows form one entry showing the most common genes and DNA. The sample data list over 200,000 distinct CDR3 sequences, and approximately 16% of these were observed just once. Approximately 46% of the sample rests with the top ten. The antigens these receptors bind are not known. The source material was blood, either unsorted or a sorted T cell fraction (not recorded which). These receptor sequences come from a male donor with ankylosing spondylitis.

In its sample, this clonotype was seen a few times. The rearrangement uses TRBV7-6 and TRBJ2-2; 11 nucleotides line up with TRBD1. Germline trimming cut 4 bases from V and 7 bases from J; bases unmatched to any gene: 5. This CDR3 is built from 15 residues. Looked up from germline, CDR1 is SGHVS and CDR2 is FNYEAQ. The CDR3 DNA reads as TGTGCCAGCAGCTCCGGGACAGGGGGGATCGGGGAGCTGTTTTTT. This sequence encodes CASSSGTGGIGELFF.

This chain uses TRBV9 with TRBJ2-3; 11 bases agree with TRBD2. Germline lookup yields CDR1 SGDLS and CDR2 YYNGEE. The CDR3 extends over 17 amino acids. V lost 1 base, J lost 3 bases, and 7 bases stayed unmatched. The CDR3 region is CASSVRTSGLSTDTQYF. In DNA, the CDR3 is TGTGCCAGCAGCGTAAGGACTAGCGGGCTGTCGACAGATACGCAGTATTTT.

In this sample, this clonotype is medium-sized (0.01 to 0.1%). The V and J genes are TRBV27 and TRBJ2-2, with no clear D. The CDR3 covers 14 residues. With 4 bases removed from V and 0 bases from J, the gap between germline ends came to 6 bases. The germline V gene has CDR1 MNHEY and CDR2 SMNVEV (reference sequence). This chain's CDR3 is CASSYGPNTGELFF. The CDR3 DNA sequence: TGTGCCAGCAGTTATGGGCCGAACACCGGGGAGCTGTTTTTT.

This clonotype was detected many times. The J gene is TRBJ2-7, the V gene TRBV5-1, with 7 bases matching TRBD1. The CDR3 has 13 residues. The V gene's germline CDR1 is SGHRS and CDR2 YFSETQ. After removal of 1 base from V and 5 bases from J, the junction contained 3 bases not matched to a gene. As DNA, the CDR3 is TGCGCCAGCAGCTTGACAGGGGACAACGAGCAGTACTTC. This sequence encodes CASSLTGDNEQYF.

This chain connects TRBV7-9 to TRBJ1-1, with D possibly matching TRBD1 (5 bases). The CDR3 runs 15 residues. Per the germline V gene, CDR1 is SEHNR and CDR2 is FQNEAQ (reference sequence). V was clipped by 1 base and J by 2 bases, with 11 bases between them. Here the CDR3 reads CASSLGAGYNTEAFF. The CDR3 region has the DNA TGTGCCAGCAGCTTAGGGGCAGGGTATAACACTGAAGCTTTCTTT.

J is TRBJ2-1 and V is TRBV5-5; 9 nucleotides line up with TRBD2. Per the germline V gene, CDR1 is SGHKS and CDR2 is YYEKEE (reference sequence). The V and J ends lost 2 bases and 5 bases, in that order; junction bases with no gene match: 5. The CDR3 consists of 15 residues. CDR3 region: CASSLRLAENNEQFF. CDR3 DNA sequence: TGTGCCAGCAGCTTACGACTAGCGGAGAACAATGAGCAGTTCTTC.

The chain has TRBV27 and TRBJ2-7; 11 bases are shared with TRBD1. Looked up from germline, CDR1 is MNHEY and CDR2 is SMNVEV (reference sequence). The CDR3 has 17 amino acids. The V and J ends lost 4 bases and 5 bases, in that order; junction bases with no gene match: 13. For the CDR3, the DNA is TGTGCCAGCAGTTCACCCGTGGCAGGACAGGGGGCCCACGAGCAGTACTTC. As protein: CASSSPVAGQGAHEQYF.

This clonotype was seen a handful of times. The rearrangement uses TRBV9 and TRBJ2-7, with unresolved D. Germline values: CDR1 SGDLS, CDR2 YYNGEE. This CDR3 comprises 14 residues. Trimming took 0 bases from V and 0 from J, leaving 7 bases between them. As DNA, the CDR3 is TGTGCCAGCAGCGTAGGGACGTTCTCCTACGAGCAGTACTTC. It yields the protein CASSVGTFSYEQYF. The full variable domain, with the rest looked up from reference TRBV9 and TRBJ2-7, is DSGVTQTPKHLITATGQRVTLRCSPRSGDLSVYWYQQSLDQGLQFLIQYYNGEERAKGNILERFSAQQFPDLHSELNLSSLELGDSALYFCASSVGTFSYEQYFGPGTRLTVT.

This clonotype was counted between two and nine times. This chain connects TRBV4-2 to TRBJ2-1; 7 bases are shared with TRBD1. Losses at the gene ends were 2 bases for V and 0 bases for J; bases not matched to a gene: 4. Germline CDR1 is LGHNA and CDR2 is YNFKEQ. CDR3 length: 16 residues. The DNA of the CDR3 is TGTGCCAGCAGCCAATTTAGGGACAGCTCCTACAATGAGCAGTTCTTC. Residues: CASSQFRDSSYNEQFF.

This chain links TRBV9 with TRBJ1-1; no clear D. CDR3 size: 14 residues. Germline assignment: CDR1 SGDLS and CDR2 YYNGEE. V was trimmed by 4 bases and J by 1 base, leaving 11 bases between them. The CDR3 DNA reads TGTGCCAGCAGCTTAGCACAGACGAACACTGAAGCTTTCTTT. This translates into CASSLAQTNTEAFF.

The sample holds many counts of this clonotype. The rearrangement joins TRBV12-3 or TRBV12-4 to TRBJ2-5, with TRBD1 identical over 8 bases. The CDR3 contains 14 residues. V was clipped by 7 bases and J by 5 bases; unmatched bases: 9. The chain's CDR3 is CASIPQGAGETQYF. CDR3 sequence (DNA): TGTGCCAGCATCCCTCAGGGGGCTGGGGAGACCCAGTACTTC.

The chain is built from TRBV5-1 and TRBJ1-3; a weak D match, TRBD1 (5 bases). This CDR3 is 14 amino acids long. V was cut by 2 bases and J by 7 bases, with 13 bases left in between. The germline gives CDR1 SGHRS, CDR2 YFSETQ. As DNA, the CDR3 is TGCGCCAGCAGCTTTGGAGGGGTCCTCAACACCATATATTTT. Protein sequence: CASSFGGVLNTIYF.

This clonotype occurred a few times. The chain links TRBV5-1 to TRBJ1-3, with a weak D call TRBD1 (5 bases). Trimming took 3 bases from V and 0 from J, leaving 10 bases between them. CDR1 SGHRS and CDR2 YFSETQ come from the germline V gene. The CDR3 extends over 15 amino acids. CDR3 amino acids: CASSWDGSSGNTIYF. The CDR3 bases are TGCGCCAGCAGCTGGGACGGATCCTCTGGAAACACCATATATTTT.

The CDR3 reads CASSQGLGEQYF. CDR3 sequence (DNA): TGCGCCAGCAGCCAAGGACTAGGGGAGCAGTACTTC. The chain couples TRBV4-1 to TRBJ2-7; D might be TRBD2 (6 bases). This CDR3 has 12 residues. Per the germline V gene, CDR1 is MGHRA and CDR2 is YSYEKL. V was cut by 1 base and J by 7 bases, with 8 bases left in between.

The chain employs TRBV11-2 and TRBJ2-5, with a tentative D call TRBD2 (5 bases). Germline CDR1 and CDR2: SGHAT and FQNNGV. The CDR3 runs to 14 residues. Trimming took off 3 bases at V and 5 bases at J, with 13 bases between the two ends. The CDR3 nucleotides are TGTGCCAGCAGCTTTATGCGGGCTGAGGAGACCCAGTACTTC. Protein product: CASSFMRAEETQYF. Supplemented by reference TRBV11-2 and TRBJ2-5, the full variable domain reads EAGVAQSPRYKIIEKRQSVAFWCNPISGHATLYWYQQILGQGPKLLIQFQNNGVVDDSQLPKDRFSAERLKGVDSTLKIQPAKLEDSAVYLCASSFMRAEETQYFGPGTRLLVL.

This clonotype has only a few counts. The V call is TRBV27, the J call TRBJ2-2, with 7 bases aligning to TRBD1. This CDR3 spans 16 amino acids. V was pared by 1 base and J by 1 base, with 3 bases of the junction left unmatched. Germline-derived CDR1 and CDR2 are MNHEY and SMNVEV (reference sequence). The CDR3 sequence is CASSLWGTENTGELFF. The CDR3 region has the DNA TGTGCCAGCAGTTTATGGGGGACAGAGAACACCGGGGAGCTGTTTTTT.

The chain has TRBV29-1 and TRBJ1-1; D might be TRBD1 (5 bases). Germline loops: CDR1 SQVTM, CDR2 ANQGSEA. The V end was cut by 6 bases, the J end by 4 bases, with 12 bases between. The CDR3 is made up of 12 amino acids. The CDR3 DNA reads as TGCAGCGTCTGGGGGGGGACCACTGAAGCTTTCTTT. Encoded protein: CSVWGGTTEAFF.

The gene calls are TRBV27 and TRBJ2-7, with 10 bases fitting TRBD2. V lost 9 bases and J lost 7; bases outside the gene matches: 6. This CDR3 has 12 amino acids. CDR1 is MNHEY, CDR2 SMNVEV, per germline (reference sequence). The CDR3 is CASLALAGEQYF. The CDR3, as DNA: TGTGCCAGTTTGGCACTAGCGGGAGAGCAGTACTTC.

The chain is built from TRBV27 and TRBJ2-1, with a weak D call TRBD2 (5 bases). The CDR3 is 15 residues long. From germline, CDR1 is MNHEY and CDR2 SMNVEV (reference sequence). Trimming took off 6 bases at V and 0 bases at J, with 12 bases between the two ends. The CDR3 loop is CASSSGILSYNEQFF. CDR3 coding DNA: TGTGCCAGCAGCTCCGGGATCCTCTCCTACAATGAGCAGTTCTTC.

The rearrangement joins TRBV5-5 to TRBJ2-1; 7 nucleotides agree with TRBD1. V lost 2 bases to trimming and J lost 5 bases; unmatched junction nucleotides: 7. The CDR3 contains 15 residues. Germline CDR1 is SGHKS and CDR2 is YYEKEE (reference sequence). The CDR3 sequence is CASSFTGVLDNEQFF. CDR3 DNA: TGTGCCAGCAGCTTTACAGGGGTCCTTGACAATGAGCAGTTCTTC.

This chain connects TRBV4-1 to TRBJ1-4; TRBD1 aligns across 8 bases. Germline CDR1 and CDR2: MGHRA and YSYEKL. CDR3 length: 15 residues. V lost 9 bases, J lost 1 base, and 7 bases stayed unmatched. The CDR3 is CASSTGVGTNEKLFF. CDR3 nucleotides: TGCGCCAGTTCGACAGGGGTAGGAACTAATGAAAAACTGTTTTTT.

The genes are TRBV12-3 or TRBV12-4 and TRBJ1-5; D remains unclear. Trimming shortened V by 5 bases and J by 4 bases, and 15 bases separated the two germline ends. This CDR3 has 15 residues. Here the CDR3 reads CASSTNSALNQPQHF. CDR3 in DNA: TGTGCCAGCAGTACCAACAGCGCCCTTAATCAGCCCCAGCATTTT.

This clonotype turned up a few times. The V gene is TRBV4-3, the J gene TRBJ2-1, with 9 bases fitting TRBD2. This CDR3 is 17 amino acids long. With 1 base clipped from V and 0 bases from J, the junction kept 4 bases outside the gene matches. Germline V gene lookup returns CDR1 LGHNA and CDR2 YSLEER. CDR3 sequence (DNA): TGCGCCAGCAGCCAAGGACTAGCGGACGTCTCCTACAATGAGCAGTTCTTC. This codes for CASSQGLADVSYNEQFF.

The chain couples TRBV9 to TRBJ2-7; 10 bases match TRBD1. From germline, CDR1 is SGDLS and CDR2 YYNGEE. The CDR3 is 15 amino acids. Trimming removed 3 bases from V and 2 bases from J; junction bases left unmatched: 5. The CDR3 bases are TGTGCCAGCAGCGCACGGGACAGGGGAGCCTACGAGCAGTACTTC. Amino acid sequence: CASSARDRGAYEQYF. Full variable domain (missing parts from reference TRBV9 and TRBJ2-7): DSGVTQTPKHLITATGQRVTLRCSPRSGDLSVYWYQQSLDQGLQFLIQYYNGEERAKGNILERFSAQQFPDLHSELNLSSLELGDSALYFCASSARDRGAYEQYFGPGTRLTVT.

This clonotype occurred many times. The chain carries TRBV6-5 and TRBJ2-7, with D hard to call. The CDR3 spans 15 residues. Germline assignment: CDR1 MNHEY and CDR2 SVGAGI. V shed 0 bases and J shed 0 bases, with 9 bases lying between them. This chain's CDR3 is CASSYSGSASYEQYF. The CDR3 region has the DNA TGTGCCAGCAGTTACTCAGGTTCCGCCTCCTACGAGCAGTACTTC.

This clonotype was seen a few times. The V gene is TRBV19, the J gene TRBJ2-1; possible D gene TRBD2, 8 bases. The germline V gene encodes CDR1 LNHDA and CDR2 SQIVND (reference sequence). The V and J ends lost 5 bases and 12 bases respectively, with 23 bases between them. This CDR3 is 15 amino acids long. The CDR3 region has the DNA TGTGCCAGTAGTGTAGGGGGCTCGGCGGGAGGAAGGCAGTTCTTC. Translated, it gives CASSVGGSAGGRQFF.

Points on this clonotype: Possible read error: a much larger clone is one base away. This chain uses TRBV12-3 or TRBV12-4 with TRBJ1-2; perhaps TRBD1 as D (6 bases). CDR3 size: 18 residues. CDR3 residues: CTSRSQGYGLFTNYGYTF. Here the CDR3 DNA reads TGTACCAGCAGGTCTCAGGGGTACGGGCTATTCACTAACTATGGCTACACCTTC.

This clonotype came up a few times. The chain is built from TRBV6-5 and TRBJ1-6, with D unclear. CDR3 length: 16 amino acids. V was pared by 2 bases and J by 7 bases, with 15 bases between. Germline V gene data show CDR1 as MNHEY and CDR2 as SVGAGI. As DNA, the CDR3 is TGTGCCAGCAGTTACGGGAGGTACGGCGGGAATTCACCCCTCCACTTT. The encoded protein is CASSYGRYGGNSPLHF.

V usage is TRBV9 and J usage is TRBJ2-1; 7 nucleotides agree with TRBD2. The CDR3 is 19 residues long. Germline V CDR1 and CDR2: SGDLS, YYNGEE. V dropped 3 bases and J dropped 0; count of bases not matched to a gene: 15. The CDR3 nucleotides are TGTGCCAGCAGCGACCGACTAGCTTCCAAATCGAGCTCCTACAATGAGCAGTTCTTC. Protein product: CASSDRLASKSSSYNEQFF.

This clonotype was counted only a few times. The chain joins TRBV12-3 or TRBV12-4 to TRBJ1-1, with D perhaps matching TRBD1 (5 bases). V was shortened by 1 base and J by 6 bases, with 9 bases between the two germline ends. The CDR3 sequence is 13 residues long. CDR3 in amino acids: CASSLVRGSEAFF. The CDR3 DNA reads as TGTGCCAGCAGTTTAGTTAGGGGTTCTGAAGCTTTCTTT.